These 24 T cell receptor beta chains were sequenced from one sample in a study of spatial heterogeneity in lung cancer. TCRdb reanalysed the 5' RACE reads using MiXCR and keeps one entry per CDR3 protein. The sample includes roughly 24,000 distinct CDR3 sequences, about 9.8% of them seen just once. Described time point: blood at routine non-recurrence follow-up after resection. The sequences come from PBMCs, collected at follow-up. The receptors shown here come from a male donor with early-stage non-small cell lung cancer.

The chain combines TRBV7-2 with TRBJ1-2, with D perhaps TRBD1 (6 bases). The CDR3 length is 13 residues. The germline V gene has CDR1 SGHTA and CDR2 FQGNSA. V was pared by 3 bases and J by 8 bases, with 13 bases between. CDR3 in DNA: TGTGCCAGCAGCTTCTCCATGGACAGCGGCTACACCTTC. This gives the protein CASSFSMDSGYTF.

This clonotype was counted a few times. DNA for the CDR3: TGTGCCAGCAGTACGGTCTTTGGGCATCAGCCCCAGCATTTT. It translates to CASSTVFGHQPQHF. V usage is TRBV6-1 and J usage is TRBJ1-5; D is unclear. Trimming pared 5 bases from V and 5 bases from J, leaving 13 bases between. The CDR3 runs to 14 residues. Germline loops: CDR1 MNHNS, CDR2 SASEGT.

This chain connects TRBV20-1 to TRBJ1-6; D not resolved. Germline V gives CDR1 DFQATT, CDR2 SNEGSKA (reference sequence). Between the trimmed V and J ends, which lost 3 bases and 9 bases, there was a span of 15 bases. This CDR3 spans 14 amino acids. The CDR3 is CSASAISQSSPLHF. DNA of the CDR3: TGCAGTGCTAGTGCTATATCCCAAAGTTCACCCCTCCACTTT.

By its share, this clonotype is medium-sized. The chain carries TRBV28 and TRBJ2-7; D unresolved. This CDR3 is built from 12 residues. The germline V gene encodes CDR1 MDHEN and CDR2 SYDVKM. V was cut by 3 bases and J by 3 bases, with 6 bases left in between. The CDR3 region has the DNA TGTGCCAGCAGTTTCCAGAACTACGAGCAGTACTTC. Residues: CASSFQNYEQYF.

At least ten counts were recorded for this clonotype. The CDR3: CASSLRRGDNFNEQFF. In DNA, the CDR3 is TGTGCCAGCAGTTTAAGGCGGGGGGACAATTTCAATGAGCAGTTCTTC. V gene TRBV28 combines with J gene TRBJ2-1; 8 positions agree with TRBD2. The germline CDR1 and CDR2 sequences are MDHEN and SYDVKM. This CDR3 has 16 amino acids. The ends lost 2 bases at V and 6 bases at J; junction bases unmatched: 9.

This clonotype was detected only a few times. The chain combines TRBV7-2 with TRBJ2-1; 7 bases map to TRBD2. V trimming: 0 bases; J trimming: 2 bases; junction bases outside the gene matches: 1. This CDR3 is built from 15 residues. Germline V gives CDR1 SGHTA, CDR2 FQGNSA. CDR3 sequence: CASSLASGAYNEQFF. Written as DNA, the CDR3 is TGTGCCAGCAGCTTAGCAAGCGGGGCCTACAATGAGCAGTTCTTC.

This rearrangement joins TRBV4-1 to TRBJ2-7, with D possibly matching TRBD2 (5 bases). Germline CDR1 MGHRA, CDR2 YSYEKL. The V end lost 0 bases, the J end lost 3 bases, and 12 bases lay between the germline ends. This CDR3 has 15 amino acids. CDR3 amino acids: CASSQDTAGIYEQYF. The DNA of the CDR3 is TGCGCCAGCAGCCAAGATACGGCGGGCATCTACGAGCAGTACTTC.

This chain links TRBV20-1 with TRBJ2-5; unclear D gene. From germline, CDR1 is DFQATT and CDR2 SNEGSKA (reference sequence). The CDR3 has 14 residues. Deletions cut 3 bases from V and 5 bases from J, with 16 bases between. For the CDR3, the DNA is TGCAGTGCTAGGTTTATACCCGCCGCGGAGACCCAGTACTTC. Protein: CSARFIPAAETQYF.

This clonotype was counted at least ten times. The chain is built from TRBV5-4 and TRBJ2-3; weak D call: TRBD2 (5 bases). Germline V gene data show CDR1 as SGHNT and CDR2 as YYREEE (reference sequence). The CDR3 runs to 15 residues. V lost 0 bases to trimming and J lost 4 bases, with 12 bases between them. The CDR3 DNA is TGTGCCAGCAGCTTGGGGGATCCGAGGGCAGATACGCAGTATTTT. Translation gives CASSLGDPRADTQYF.

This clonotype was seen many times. CDR3 in amino acids: CASSQDNRDTEAFF. DNA for the CDR3: TGTGCCAGCAGCCAAGATAACAGGGACACTGAAGCTTTCTTT. This rearrangement joins TRBV14 to TRBJ1-1, with TRBD1 as a possible D gene (6 bases). CDR1 is SGHDN and CDR2 is FVKESK in the germline V gene. This CDR3 contains 14 residues. V gave up 0 bases and J gave up 3 bases, with 8 bases separating them.

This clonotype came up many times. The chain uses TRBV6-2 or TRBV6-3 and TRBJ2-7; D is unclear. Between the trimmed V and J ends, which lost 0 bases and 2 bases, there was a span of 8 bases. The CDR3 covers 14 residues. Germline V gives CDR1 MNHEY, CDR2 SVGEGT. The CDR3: CASSYSGITYEQYF. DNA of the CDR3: TGTGCCAGCAGTTACTCGGGCATTACCTACGAGCAGTACTTC.

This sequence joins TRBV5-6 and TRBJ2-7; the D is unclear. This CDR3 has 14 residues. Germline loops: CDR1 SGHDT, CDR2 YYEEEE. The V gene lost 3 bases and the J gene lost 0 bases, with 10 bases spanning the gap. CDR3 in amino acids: CASSSGGISYEQYF. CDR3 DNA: TGTGCCAGCAGCTCTGGCGGTATCTCCTACGAGCAGTACTTC.

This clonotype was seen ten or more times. The CDR3 sequence is CASTNRGSGDTQYF. The CDR3 coding sequence is TGTGCCAGCACCAACAGGGGAAGTGGCGATACGCAGTATTTT. V gene TRBV3-1 combines with J gene TRBJ2-3, with 7 bases matching TRBD1. V shed 7 bases and J 6 bases; nucleotides not matched to a gene: 10. This CDR3 spans 14 amino acids. Germline V gene data show CDR1 as LGHDT and CDR2 as YNNKEL (reference sequence).

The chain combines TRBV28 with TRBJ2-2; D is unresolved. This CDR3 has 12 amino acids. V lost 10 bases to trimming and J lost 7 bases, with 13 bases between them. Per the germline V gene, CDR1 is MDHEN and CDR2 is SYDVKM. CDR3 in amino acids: CATSSGFGELFF. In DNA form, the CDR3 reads TGTGCCACTTCTTCGGGTTTCGGGGAGCTGTTTTTT.

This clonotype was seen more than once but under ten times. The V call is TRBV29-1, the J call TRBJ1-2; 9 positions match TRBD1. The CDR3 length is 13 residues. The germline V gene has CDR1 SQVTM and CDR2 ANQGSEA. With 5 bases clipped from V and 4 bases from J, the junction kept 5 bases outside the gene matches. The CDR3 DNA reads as TGCAGCGTTTCTGGACAGGGGAGCTATGGCTACACCTTC. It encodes CSVSGQGSYGYTF.

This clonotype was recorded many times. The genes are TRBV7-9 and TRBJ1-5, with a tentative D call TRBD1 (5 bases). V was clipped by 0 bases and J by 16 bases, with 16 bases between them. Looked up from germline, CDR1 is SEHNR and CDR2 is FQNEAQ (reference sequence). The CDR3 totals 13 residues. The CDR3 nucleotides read TGTGCCAGCAGCTTAGCGGAGGGCAGGGTGTTTCATTTT. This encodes CASSLAEGRVFHF.

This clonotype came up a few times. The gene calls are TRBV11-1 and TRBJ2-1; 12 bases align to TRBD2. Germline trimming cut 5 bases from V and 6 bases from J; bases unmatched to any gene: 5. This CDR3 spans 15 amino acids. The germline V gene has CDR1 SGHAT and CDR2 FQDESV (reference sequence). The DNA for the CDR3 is TGTGCCAGCAGCCCTGGACTAGCGGGGTCCAATGAGCAGTTCTTC. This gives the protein CASSPGLAGSNEQFF.

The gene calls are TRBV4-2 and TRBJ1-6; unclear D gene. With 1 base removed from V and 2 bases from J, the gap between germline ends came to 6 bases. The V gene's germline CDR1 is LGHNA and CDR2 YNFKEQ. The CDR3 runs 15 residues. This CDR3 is CASSQGGTYNSPLHF. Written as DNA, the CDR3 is TGTGCCAGCAGCCAAGGAGGGACCTATAATTCACCCCTCCACTTT.

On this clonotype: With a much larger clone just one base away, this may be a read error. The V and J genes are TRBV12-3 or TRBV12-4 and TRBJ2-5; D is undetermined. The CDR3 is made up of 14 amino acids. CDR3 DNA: TGTGACAGCAGGCCCAGTGGTCCTCAAGAGACCCAGTACTTC. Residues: CDSRPSGPQETQYF.

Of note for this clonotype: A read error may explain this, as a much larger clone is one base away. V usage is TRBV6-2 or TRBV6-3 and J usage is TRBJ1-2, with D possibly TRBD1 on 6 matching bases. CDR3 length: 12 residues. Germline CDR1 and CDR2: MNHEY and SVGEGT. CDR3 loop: CTSAPRTDGYTF. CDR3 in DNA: TGTACCAGCGCACCCCGGACAGACGGCTACACCTTC.

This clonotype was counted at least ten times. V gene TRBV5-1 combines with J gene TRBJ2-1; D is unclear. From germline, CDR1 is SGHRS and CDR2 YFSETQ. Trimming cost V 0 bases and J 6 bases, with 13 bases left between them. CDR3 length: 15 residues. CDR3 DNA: TGCGCCAGCAGCTTGGGGGGTATTACCTCCAATGAGCAGTTCTTC. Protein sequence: CASSLGGITSNEQFF.

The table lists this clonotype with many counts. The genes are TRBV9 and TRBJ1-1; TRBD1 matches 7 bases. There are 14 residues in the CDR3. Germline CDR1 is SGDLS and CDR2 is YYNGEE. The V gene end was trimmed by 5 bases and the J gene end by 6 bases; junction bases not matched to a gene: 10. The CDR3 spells CASRSEGARPEAFF. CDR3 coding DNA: TGTGCCAGCAGATCTGAGGGGGCGCGCCCTGAAGCTTTCTTT.

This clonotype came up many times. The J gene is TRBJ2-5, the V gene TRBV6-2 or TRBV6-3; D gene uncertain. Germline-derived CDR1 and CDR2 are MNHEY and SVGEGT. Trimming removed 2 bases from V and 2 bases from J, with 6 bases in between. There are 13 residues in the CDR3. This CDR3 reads CASSYAVQETQYF. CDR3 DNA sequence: TGTGCCAGCAGTTACGCCGTACAAGAGACCCAGTACTTC.

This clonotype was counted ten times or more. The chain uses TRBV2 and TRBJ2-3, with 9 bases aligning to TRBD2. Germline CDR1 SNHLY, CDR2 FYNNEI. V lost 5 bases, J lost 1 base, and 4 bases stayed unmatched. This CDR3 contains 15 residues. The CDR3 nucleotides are TGTGCCAGCAGTAAGGCGGGGGGGCGCACAGATACGCAGTATTTT. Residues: CASSKAGGRTDTQYF.